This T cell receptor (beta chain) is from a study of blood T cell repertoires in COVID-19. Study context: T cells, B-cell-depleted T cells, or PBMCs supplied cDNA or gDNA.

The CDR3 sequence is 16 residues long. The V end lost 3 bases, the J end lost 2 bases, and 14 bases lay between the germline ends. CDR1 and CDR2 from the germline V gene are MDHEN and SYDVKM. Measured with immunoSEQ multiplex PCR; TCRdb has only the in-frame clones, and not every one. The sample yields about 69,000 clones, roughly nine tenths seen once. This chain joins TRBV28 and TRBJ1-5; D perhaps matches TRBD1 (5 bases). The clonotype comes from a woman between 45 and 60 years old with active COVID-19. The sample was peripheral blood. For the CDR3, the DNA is TGTGCCAGCAGTTTGATCGGCGGGACGGGCAATCAGCCCCAGCATTTT. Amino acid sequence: CASSLIGGTGNQPQHF.